The T cell receptor (beta chain) described here comes from a study of blood T cells in healthy people across ages. The CDR3 runs 15 residues. J gave up 10 bases and V 2 bases, and 7 bases lay outside the gene matches. Looked up from germline, CDR1 is MDHEN and CDR2 is SYDVKM. Findings and caveats of the study: Investigators treated diversity estimates from one million T cells as underestimates. Naive T cell percentage and TCR beta diversity correlated strongly.

A sample-barcoded 5' primer and a J-beta primer mix were used in a second PCR of about 6 to 11 cycles. Each cDNA molecule was tagged by a template-switch adaptor with 12 random nucleotides. TCRdb fed the 5' RACE reads into MiXCR, producing one record per CDR3 protein. The data contain 850,000 or so distinct CDR3 sequences, roughly 26% of them singletons. Whenever a sample was processed, at least 7 million PBMCs were isolated. This clonotype was picked up many times. Its antigen is still unknown. The TCR comes from a woman of 80 years or more in good health. Sample: blood. The chain joins TRBV28 to TRBJ2-1; TRBD2 matches at 11 bases. This CDR3 is CASSLQSSGGWEQFF. CDR3 DNA: TGTGCCAGCAGTTTACAGTCTAGCGGGGGGTGGGAGCAGTTCTTC.